This T cell receptor beta chain was sequenced during a study of T cells in Graves' hyperthyroidism and ophthalmopathy. Researchers defined stable Graves' hyperthyroidism as no ophthalmopathy progression within 18 months. Those with hyperthyroidism were 18 to 65 years old, newly diagnosed, and ill for under 2 months. V was pared by 5 bases and J by 8 bases, with 12 bases between. The CDR3 has 13 amino acids. Germline V gene lookup returns CDR1 PRHDT and CDR2 FYEKMQ (reference sequence). There were TCR beta CDR3 regions amplified from RNA transcripts. The TCR CDR3 was amplified in a first-round RT-PCR using the HTBI primer set. TCRdb called the multiplex PCR reads again in MiXCR, with one record for every CDR3 protein. The data show hundreds of thousands of distinct CDR3 sequences, 38% seen once.

This TCR was sampled from a young man with Graves' hyperthyroidism. Material for sequencing was blood. This sequence joins TRBV13 and TRBJ1-4; D remains unclear. The CDR3 DNA reads as TGTGCCAGCAGCATCTTAAGGGCCGAAAAACTGTTTTTT. Its translation is CASSILRAEKLFF.